This record covers a single T cell receptor (beta chain). This clonotype came up a few times. What this receptor recognizes is not known. Base qualities are not provided; no much larger clone lies one nucleotide away. The library was produced with 5' RACE. Sequencing took place on an Illumina HiSeq 2500. A second PCR of about 6 to 11 cycles was performed with a sample-barcoded 5' primer and a J-beta primer mix. Each TCR beta cDNA molecule received a unique molecular identifier from a template-switch 5' adaptor carrying 12 random nucleotides. Each sample yielded at least 2.5 million CDR3-containing paired-end reads. First-strand cDNA was synthesized from all RNA with the Mint cDNA synthesis kit, primed by a TRBC-specific oligonucleotide. Following uracil-DNA glycosylase treatment, all cDNA underwent a first 18-cycle PCR with the universal primers M1SS and BC2_uni_R. The original pipeline was this. For normalization, 1 million high-quality reads were randomly selected from each sample, with every read carrying a distinct molecular identifier. Instead of being binned into consensus sequences, reads with shared molecular identifiers were discarded. CDR3 identification, clonotype clustering and error correction used MiTCR with a Q25 quality threshold and the strictest error-elimination algorithm. Lower-bound total TCR beta diversity was estimated with a nonparametric unseen species model using Euler transformation. TCRdb applied fastp at Q25 and MiXCR to the public reads, then kept only in-frame beta chains. Every entry covers one CDR3 protein and lists the most common genes and DNA from its rows. These V and J calls originate from TCRdb's pipeline instead of the authors' own analysis. This sample lists 1,100,000 or so distinct CDR3 sequences; 45% were detected once. 18% of the sample rests with the top ten.

The CDR3 numbers 17 residues from cysteine through phenylalanine. Kept here is only the CDR3 DNA, which spans 51 bases and is read in frame from base 1. Relative to germline, V is 3 bases shorter and J is 4 bases shorter, with 18 bases between their ends. Looking up the germline V gene yields CDR1 KGHDR and CDR2 SFDVKD. The sample is drawn from a study of blood T cells in healthy people across ages (dated by TCRdb to between 2014 and 2017). About the full investigation: In model experiments, roughly one uniquely barcoded TCR beta cDNA molecule per two T cells was captured by template switching. Age-related changes in TCR beta repertoire diversity were measured in the study by deep sequencing normalized with unique cDNA molecular identifiers. Donors were grouped into four age groups: young (average roughly 17 years), middle-aged (about 40), aged (around 60) and long-lived (less than 85). To avoid experimental bias, donors of different ages were distributed randomly across sequencing lanes. Using the same blood draw, the study looked at two additional independent replicas of 1 million unique cDNA reads for two donors, one aged 18 to 30 and the other aged 80 or older. What the research found in general, with its limitations: Since profiling was done on bulk unsorted PBMCs, naive and antigen-experienced compartments could not be conclusively compared. As age increased, observed TCR beta diversity per million T cells dropped in a roughly linear way, and a significant reduction was already evident by age 40. Compared with the aged group, more naive CD4+ T cells, fewer expanded clones and increased TCR diversity were shown by the long-lived group, suggesting age selection. Estimates of total diversity from one million sequenced T cells were regarded as lower bounds and underestimates. Because the CMV infection status of the donors was unknown, age-related changes in expanded clonotypes may potentially have been confounded. The percentage of naive T cells measured by flow cytometry correlated strongly with observed TCR beta diversity.

Donors were 39 systemically healthy Caucasian individuals from Russia aged roughly 6 to 100 years. Each donor gave 8 to 10 milliliters of peripheral blood, drawn into EDTA-treated Vacutainer tubes. Ficoll-Paque density-gradient centrifugation was used to isolate PBMCs, with at least 7 million per sample. Total RNA, at least 5 micrograms per sample, was extracted from PBMCs with Trizol reagent. For every donor, flow cytometry on a PBMC aliquot measured the percentage of naive CD45RAhigh/CD27high T cells. Sequencing used blood. The TCR originated in a woman aged 55-70 years in good health. The chain was built from TRBV24-1 and TRBJ1-5, and TRBD1 may be the D gene, going by 6 matching bases. CDR3 region: CATSDPRDTTKNQPQHF. The DNA reads as follows: TGTGCCACCAGTGATCCCCGGGACACCACCAAGAATCAGCCCCAGCATTTT.